What follows are 11 T cell receptor beta chains derived from one specimen sequenced in a study of T cells in tumors after PD-1 blockade. The protocol was immunoSEQ multiplex PCR, while the TCRdb copy is restricted to in-frame clones and leaves out a portion. There are roughly 50,000 clones in the sample; approximately 75% occur only once, and over 15% lies in the top ten. The starting material was PBMCs, obtained before anti-PD-1 treatment. The receptors originated from a human donor with basal cell carcinoma.

J is TRBJ2-3 and V is TRBV13; D is undetermined. The CDR3 is 13 residues long. V lost 0 bases to trimming and J lost 3 bases, with 4 bases between them. Germline loops: CDR1 PRHDT, CDR2 FYEKMQ (reference sequence). The CDR3 sequence: CASSLGGTDTQYF. CDR3 DNA: TGTGCCAGCAGCTTAGGCGGGACAGATACGCAGTATTTT.

The chain couples TRBV18 to TRBJ1-3; D may be TRBD1 (6 bases). The germline V gene encodes CDR1 KGHSH and CDR2 LQKENI. V gave up 0 bases and J gave up 0 bases, with 12 bases separating them. This CDR3 contains 17 residues. In nucleotides, the CDR3 is TGTGCCAGCTCACCACCCTGGGGACACCACTCTGGAAACACCATATATTTT. Amino acids: CASSPPWGHHSGNTIYF.

This clone is a singleton in its sample. The rearrangement joins TRBV4-1 to TRBJ2-7; 12 nucleotides match TRBD2. CDR1 is MGHRA, CDR2 YSYEKL, per germline. The CDR3 consists of 18 residues. V trimming: 2 bases; J trimming: 5 bases; junction bases outside the gene matches: 13. CDR3 DNA: TGCGCCAGCAGCCAACTCGGACGGACTAGCGGGATATTTCACGAGCAGTACTTC. Protein sequence: CASSQLGRTSGIFHEQYF.

The chain is built from TRBV6-4 and TRBJ1-2; 7 bases map to TRBD1. Germline CDR1 is MRHNA and CDR2 is SNTAGT. This CDR3 region has 15 residues. Trimming at V came to 7 bases and at J to 2 bases, leaving 10 bases not matched to a gene. Here the CDR3 DNA reads TGTGCCAGCAACCTCGCCGCGACAGGGAACTATGGCTACACCTTC. Translating it yields CASNLAATGNYGYTF.

This clone was seen more than once but under ten times. This chain connects TRBV5-5 to TRBJ2-2; D gene uncertain. V was shortened by 5 bases and J by 0 bases, with 11 bases between the two germline ends. Germline loops: CDR1 SGHKS, CDR2 YYEKEE (reference sequence). The CDR3 runs 15 residues. The DNA of the CDR3 is TGTGCCAGCAGTCCAGTTGGGACGAACACCGGGGAGCTGTTTTTT. This encodes CASSPVGTNTGELFF.

CDR3 sequence (DNA): TGTGCCAGCAGTGAATCCCTCAGGGGGTCCGAGACCCAGTACTTC. Translated, it gives CASSESLRGSETQYF. The chain has TRBV25-1 and TRBJ2-5; TRBD1 matches 7 bases. The CDR3 is made up of 15 amino acids. Germline CDR1 is MGHDK and CDR2 is SYGVNS. V trimming: 1 base; J trimming: 5 bases; junction bases outside the gene matches: 7.

This clone was observed a single time. This chain connects TRBV27 to TRBJ1-2, with 8 bases identical to TRBD1. Germline V CDR1 and CDR2: MNHEY, SMNVEV (reference sequence). The CDR3 totals 17 residues. Trimming took 2 bases from V and 4 from J; bases not matched to a gene: 12. CDR3 coding DNA: TGTGCCAGCAGTTTAGCCCGGGACAGGTTTATCCCCTATGGCTACACCTTC. Its protein is CASSLARDRFIPYGYTF.

The chain recombines TRBV6-2 or TRBV6-3 with TRBJ2-2; 16 bases align to TRBD2. CDR1 and CDR2 (germline): MNHEY, SVGEGT. Unmatched junction bases numbered 4, after V lost 0 bases and J lost 9 bases. The CDR3 has 17 amino acids. CDR3 protein: CASSYSGLAGGPRELFF. For the CDR3, the DNA is TGTGCCAGCAGTTACTCGGGACTAGCGGGGGGGCCCCGGGAGCTGTTTTTT.

The chain has TRBV27 and TRBJ2-2; D remains unclear. Trimming left V 0 bases short and J 3 bases short, with 2 bases between. Germline CDR1 and CDR2: MNHEY and SMNVEV (reference sequence). The CDR3 runs 13 residues. CDR3 sequence (DNA): TGTGCCAGCAGTTTATCGGACACCGGGGAGCTGTTTTTT. Protein sequence: CASSLSDTGELFF.

The rearrangement joins TRBV2 to TRBJ1-4, with TRBD1 as a possible D gene (6 bases). Germline assignment: CDR1 SNHLY and CDR2 FYNNEI. The V gene lost 4 bases and the J gene lost 4 bases, with 13 bases spanning the gap. This CDR3 contains 15 residues. CDR3 bases: TGTGCCAGCAGTGGAGGGGGGGGGATTAATGAAAAACTGTTTTTT. Translating it yields CASSGGGGINEKLFF.

This rearrangement joins TRBV7-2 to TRBJ2-1, with 8 bases lining up with TRBD1. The trim removed 5 bases at V and 7 bases at J, leaving 7 bases unmatched. The CDR3 extends over 14 amino acids. Germline CDR1 reads SGHTA; CDR2 reads FQGNSA. The CDR3 region is CASSQRTGRNEQFF. The CDR3 coding sequence is TGTGCCAGCAGCCAACGGACAGGGAGGAATGAGCAGTTCTTC.